This T cell receptor (beta chain) was captured by sequencing in a study of shared clonotypes between healthy human individuals. Comment on this clone: The antigen is unknown.

Study findings and constraints: The study's rarefaction showed incomplete sorted-subset sequencing despite large depth. The small donor group covered limited genetic and exposure diversity.

The CDR3 totals 16 residues. V was shortened by 4 bases and J by 2 bases, with 13 bases between the two germline ends. Germline CDR1 is SGHNT and CDR2 is YYREEE (reference sequence). Produced via immunoSEQ multiplex PCR; TCRdb's table is partial and in-frame only. The sample has millions of clones, 85% to 95% seen once. The source is a man between 18 and 35 years old in good health. The sample comprised naive CD4+ T cells sorted from blood. Subset given: CD45RA+ positively selected. The rearrangement joins TRBV5-4 to TRBJ2-6; possibly TRBD1 for D (6 bases). The CDR3 reads CASSPNQGTGANVLTF. The CDR3, as DNA: TGTGCCAGCAGCCCAAACCAGGGGACTGGGGCCAACGTCCTGACTTTC.